These 23 T cell receptor beta chains share one sample of origin, sequenced in a study of T cells after yellow fever vaccination. TCRdb processed the 5' RACE reads anew with MiXCR; each CDR3 protein has one entry. The table records some 120,000 distinct CDR3 sequences, 8.4% of them present only once. The sample here was CD8+ T cells sorted from PBMCs, taken 45 days after the yellow fever booster vaccination. The source is a man under 40 who received the YFV17D yellow fever vaccine.

This rearrangement joins TRBV29-1 to TRBJ2-7, with D perhaps being TRBD1 or TRBD2 (7 bases each). This CDR3 spans 11 amino acids. The V and J ends lost 3 bases and 10 bases respectively, with 13 bases between them. CDR1 and CDR2 (germline): SQVTM, ANQGSEA. The CDR3 DNA sequence: TGCAGCGTTGACGGGGAGGGGGCTCAGTACTTC. Protein: CSVDGEGAQYF.

This clonotype was recorded a few times. V usage is TRBV20-1 and J usage is TRBJ2-4, with D hard to call. V lost 5 bases and J lost 7, with 21 bases in between. The CDR3 is 15 residues long. Germline CDR1 reads DFQATT; CDR2 reads SNEGSKA (reference sequence). CDR3 amino acids: CSAQGPDGPWNIQYF. The CDR3 nucleotides are TGCAGTGCTCAAGGGCCAGATGGCCCCTGGAACATTCAGTACTTC.

This clonotype was detected many times. The chain recombines TRBV12-3 or TRBV12-4 with TRBJ2-1; TRBD1 matches at 9 bases. The CDR3 loop spans 14 amino acids. V lost 5 bases and J lost 6; bases outside the gene matches: 5. DNA of the CDR3: TGTGCCAGCAGTAAGGGACAGGGAATCAATGAGCAGTTCTTC. Protein product: CASSKGQGINEQFF.

This sequence joins TRBV5-4 and TRBJ2-2, with TRBD2 matching over 10 bases. The junction had 7 bases not matched to a gene; V was cut back by 4 bases and J by 4 bases. The CDR3 contains 16 residues. From germline, CDR1 is SGHNT and CDR2 YYREEE (reference sequence). CDR3 loop: CASSPLAGVSTGELFF. The CDR3 coding sequence is TGTGCCAGCAGCCCTCTAGCGGGAGTTTCCACCGGGGAGCTGTTTTTT.

In this sample, this clonotype turned up a few times. V usage is TRBV30 and J usage is TRBJ2-1; 11 bases map to TRBD2. This CDR3 has 16 amino acids. Germline assignment: CDR1 GTSNPN and CDR2 SVGIG (reference sequence). V shed 2 bases and J 2 bases; nucleotides not matched to a gene: 5. For the CDR3, the DNA is TGTGCCTGGAGTCAAGAGACTAGCGGGACCTACAATGAGCAGTTCTTC. Translating it yields CAWSQETSGTYNEQFF. The full variable domain, with the rest looked up from reference TRBV30 and TRBJ2-1, is SQTIHQWPATLVQPVGSPLSLECTVEGTSNPNLYWYRQAAGRGLQLLFYSVGIGQISSEVPQNLSASRPQDRQFILSSKKLLLSDSGFYLCAWSQETSGTYNEQFFGPGTRLTVL.

This clonotype has only a few counts. The chain is built from TRBV27 and TRBJ2-1; D is uncertain. The CDR3 is made up of 12 amino acids. Germline V CDR1 and CDR2: MNHEY, SMNVEV (reference sequence). Trimming took 3 bases from V and 9 from J, leaving 9 bases between them. The CDR3 region is CASSLGTTEQFF. DNA for the CDR3: TGTGCCAGCAGTTTGGGCACAACTGAGCAGTTCTTC.

V and J are TRBV28 and TRBJ2-1, with D possibly being TRBD2 (5 bases). This CDR3 is 15 amino acids long. Deletions cut 3 bases from V and 2 bases from J, with 11 bases between. Germline V lookup: CDR1 MDHEN, CDR2 SYDVKM. CDR3 in DNA: TGTGCCAGCAGTTTCCTAGAGACTACCTACAATGAGCAGTTCTTC. Translating gives CASSFLETTYNEQFF.

Ten or more counts support this clonotype. This rearrangement joins TRBV11-2 to TRBJ2-1; 8 bases line up with TRBD1. J lost 5 bases, V lost 5 bases, and 17 bases had no gene match. The CDR3 sequence is 18 residues long. The germline V gene has CDR1 SGHAT and CDR2 FQNNGV. CDR3 in DNA: TGTGCCAGCAGCAAATATTCCCCGCTGGACAGGGCAAACAATGAGCAGTTCTTC. Translation gives CASSKYSPLDRANNEQFF.

This clonotype came up many times. The V call is TRBV15, the J call TRBJ2-7, with TRBD1 identical over 10 bases. With 5 bases clipped from V and 5 bases from J, the junction kept 3 bases outside the gene matches. The CDR3 consists of 13 residues. Germline V lookup: CDR1 LNHNV, CDR2 YYDKDF (reference sequence). The DNA of the CDR3 is TGTGCCACCAGCTGGACAGGGGGTAACGAGCAGTACTTC. The encoded protein is CATSWTGGNEQYF.

This clonotype was observed a few times. CDR3 sequence: CASSAEKGEFQYF. DNA for the CDR3: TGTGCCAGCAGCGCGGAAAAGGGTGAATTTCAGTACTTC. This chain uses TRBV11-1 with TRBJ2-4; no clear D gene. This CDR3 spans 13 amino acids. The V end was cut by 5 bases, the J end by 11 bases, with 16 bases between. Germline V CDR1 and CDR2: SGHAT, FQDESV (reference sequence).

In the case of this clonotype: A much larger clone lies a single base off, so this may be a read error. The V gene is TRBV6-4, the J gene TRBJ2-1; possibly TRBD2 for D (5 bases). The CDR3 runs to 14 residues. Germline CDR1 and CDR2: MRHNA and SNTAGT. The CDR3 protein is CASSDSIETGEQLF. The DNA for the CDR3 is TGTGCCAGCAGTGACTCAATAGAGACTGGGGAGCAGCTCTTC.

The V call is TRBV20-1, the J call TRBJ2-3; 9 nucleotides line up with TRBD2. Trimming removed 5 bases from V and 2 bases from J; junction bases left unmatched: 8. This CDR3 region has 15 residues. Germline V gene sequence: CDR1 DFQATT, CDR2 SNEGSKA (reference sequence). The CDR3 DNA sequence: TGCAGTGCTTCTCCGGGACTAGCCCACACAGATACGCAGTATTTT. This translates into CSASPGLAHTDTQYF.

The table lists this clonotype with many counts. This rearrangement joins TRBV11-2 to TRBJ2-5; the match to TRBD2 covers 7 bases. CDR3 length: 17 residues. The germline gives CDR1 SGHAT, CDR2 FQNNGV. V trimming: 0 bases; J trimming: 3 bases; junction bases outside the gene matches: 10. The CDR3, as DNA: TGTGCCAGCAGCTTAGAGGCGAGCGGGGATATGAAAGAGACCCAGTACTTC. Encoded protein: CASSLEASGDMKETQYF.

In this sample, this clonotype turned up many times. The chain carries TRBV24-1 and TRBJ2-7; 8 bases are shared with TRBD2. Trimming at V came to 5 bases and at J to 6 bases, leaving 17 bases not matched to a gene. The CDR3 totals 17 residues. Germline values: CDR1 KGHDR, CDR2 SFDVKD. The CDR3 is CATSGLFKAGVTSEQYF. CDR3 in DNA: TGTGCCACCAGTGGTCTCTTTAAAGCGGGAGTCACGAGCGAGCAGTACTTC.

On this clonotype itself: This sequence may be a read error, since a much larger clone differs from it by one base. This chain joins TRBV7-8 and TRBJ2-1; the match to TRBD1 covers 7 bases. Germline CDR1 and CDR2: SGHVS and FQNEAQ. V lost 0 bases and J lost 11; bases outside the gene matches: 10. The CDR3 loop spans 15 amino acids. This CDR3 reads CASSLAPGQGDKQFF. CDR3 sequence (DNA): TGTGCCAGCAGCTTAGCGCCAGGGCAGGGGGATAAGCAGTTCTTC.

With regard to this clonotype: Given a much more abundant clone one base away, this may be a read error. This chain joins TRBV4-2 and TRBJ2-3, with D maybe TRBD2 (6 bases). CDR1 is LGHNA and CDR2 is YNFKEQ in the germline V gene. The CDR3 length is 16 residues. The CDR3 DNA reads as TGTGCCAGCAGCGGGTCGGGAGACCGGAGCACAGATGCGCAGTATTTT. It is translated as CASSGSGDRSTDAQYF.

This clonotype occurred many times. The chain has TRBV6-1 and TRBJ1-5, with TRBD1 matching over 10 bases. The CDR3 sequence is 15 residues long. The V and J ends lost 7 bases and 8 bases, in that order; junction bases with no gene match: 11. CDR1 and CDR2 (germline): MNHNS, SASEGT. This chain's CDR3 is CASTGTGALGEPQHF. CDR3 sequence (DNA): TGTGCCAGCACGGGGACAGGGGCTCTTGGGGAGCCCCAGCATTTT.

This clonotype was observed at least ten times. The V gene is TRBV27, the J gene TRBJ2-7; TRBD2 is a possible D gene (5 bases). The germline V gene encodes CDR1 MNHEY and CDR2 SMNVEV (reference sequence). Trimming cost V 2 bases and J 3 bases, with 14 bases left between them. The CDR3 is 15 residues long. As DNA, the CDR3 is TGTGCCAGCAGTTTACTGGCGGGTACTAACTACGAGCAGTACTTC. As protein: CASSLLAGTNYEQYF.

This clonotype appeared many times. The chain has TRBV20-1 and TRBJ2-2; TRBD2 might be the D (5 bases). Trimming took 0 bases from V and 3 from J, leaving 8 bases between them. Per the germline V gene, CDR1 is DFQATT and CDR2 is SNEGSKA (reference sequence). The CDR3 has 14 amino acids. CDR3 amino acids: CSARDREYTGELFF. The CDR3 DNA reads as TGCAGTGCTAGAGATCGGGAATACACCGGGGAGCTGTTTTTT.

This clonotype was picked up many times. This sequence joins TRBV4-3 and TRBJ2-2, with unresolved D. From germline, CDR1 is LGHNA and CDR2 YSLEER. The length of the CDR3 is 13 residues. V lost 1 base to trimming and J lost 8 bases, with 8 bases between them. This chain's CDR3 is CASSQVSSGELFF. Written as DNA, the CDR3 is TGCGCCAGCAGCCAAGTATCATCTGGGGAGCTGTTTTTT.

As for this clonotype: A much larger clone lies one base from this, so it may be a read error. The rearrangement joins TRBV7-6 to TRBJ2-3, with D tentatively TRBD1 or TRBD2 (6 bases each). In germline, CDR1 is SGHVS, CDR2 FNYEAQ. The CDR3 has 14 amino acids. The germline V and J ends were trimmed by 4 bases and 4 bases, with 12 bases remaining between them. CDR3 protein: CASSWTGAPDTQYF. DNA for the CDR3: TGTGCCAGCAGCTGGACGGGGGCTCCAGATACGCAGTATTTT.

Worth noting for this clonotype: A much larger clone differs by one base, so this may be a read error. The V gene is TRBV20-1, the J gene TRBJ2-6, with TRBD1 identical over 10 bases. Germline values: CDR1 DFQATT, CDR2 SNEGSKA (reference sequence). The CDR3 is made up of 17 amino acids. The CDR3 DNA sequence: TGCTGTGCTATCAAGGGACAGGGGTACTCTGGGGCCAACGTCCTGACTTTC. Its translation is CCAIKGQGYSGANVLTF.

With respect to this clonotype: It may be a read error: a sequence one base away is much more abundant. This chain links TRBV10-3 with TRBJ2-2; no firm D call. The CDR3 runs 13 residues. CDR1 is ENHRY, CDR2 SYGVKD, per germline. CDR3 DNA sequence: TGTCCCATTCTCCTACTATCCACCGGGGAGCTGTTTTTT. Translated: CPILLLSTGELFF.